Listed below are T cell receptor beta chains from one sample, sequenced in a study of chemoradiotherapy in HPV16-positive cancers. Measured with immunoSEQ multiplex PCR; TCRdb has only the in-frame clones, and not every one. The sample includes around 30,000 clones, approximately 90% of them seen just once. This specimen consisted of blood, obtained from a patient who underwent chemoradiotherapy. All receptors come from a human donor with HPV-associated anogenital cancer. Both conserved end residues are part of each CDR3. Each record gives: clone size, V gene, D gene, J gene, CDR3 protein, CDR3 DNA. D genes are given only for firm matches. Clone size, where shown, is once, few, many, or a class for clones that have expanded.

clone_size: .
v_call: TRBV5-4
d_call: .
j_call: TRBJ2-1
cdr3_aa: CASSPYSYNEQFF
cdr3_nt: TGTGCCAGCAGCCCGTACTCCTACAATGAGCAGTTCTTC

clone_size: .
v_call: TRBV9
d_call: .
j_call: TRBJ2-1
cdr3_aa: CASSVERLNSYNEQFF
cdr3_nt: TGTGCCAGCAGCGTAGAACGCCTTAATTCCTACAATGAGCAGTTCTTC

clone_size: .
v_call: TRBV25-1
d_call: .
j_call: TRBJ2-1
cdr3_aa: CASRGPGAGFNGNEQFF
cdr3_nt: TGTGCCAGCCGAGGTCCAGGCGCCGGATTCAACGGGAATGAGCAGTTCTTC

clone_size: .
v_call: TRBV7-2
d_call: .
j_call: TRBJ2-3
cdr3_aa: CASSSQPPRLAADTQYF
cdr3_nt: TGTGCCAGCAGCTCCCAGCCCCCAAGGCTAGCAGCAGATACGCAGTATTTT

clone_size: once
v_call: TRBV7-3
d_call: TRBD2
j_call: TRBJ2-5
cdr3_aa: CASSFEPGTSGQETQYF
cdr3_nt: TGTGCCAGCAGCTTTGAACCCGGGACTAGCGGCCAAGAGACCCAGTACTTC

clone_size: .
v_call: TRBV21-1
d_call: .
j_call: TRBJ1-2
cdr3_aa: CASSSPWGSLDYGYTF
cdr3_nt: TGTGCCAGCAGCAGCCCCTGGGGGTCTCTCGACTATGGCTACACCTTC

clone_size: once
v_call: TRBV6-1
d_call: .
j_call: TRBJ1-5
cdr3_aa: CASSEGPQGNQPQHF
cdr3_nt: TGTGCCAGCAGTGAAGGTCCCCAGGGTAATCAGCCCCAGCATTTT

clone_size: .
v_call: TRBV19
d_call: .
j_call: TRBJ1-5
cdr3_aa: CASSSLGRISSNQPQHF
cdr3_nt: TGTGCCAGTAGTTCCCTCGGACGCATAAGCAGCAATCAGCCCCAGCATTTT

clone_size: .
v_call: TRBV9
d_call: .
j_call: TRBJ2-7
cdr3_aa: CASSVVVSQAVSYEQYF
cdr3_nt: TGTGCCAGCAGCGTAGTGGTTTCCCAGGCGGTCTCCTACGAGCAGTACTTC

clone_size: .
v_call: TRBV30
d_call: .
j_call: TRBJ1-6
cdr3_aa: CAWRRQDNSPLHF
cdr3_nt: TGTGCCTGGAGAAGACAAGATAATTCACCCCTCCACTTT

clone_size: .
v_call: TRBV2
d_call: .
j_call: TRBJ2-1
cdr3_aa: CASSEGGGSYNEQFF
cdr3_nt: TGTGCCAGCAGTGAAGGAGGGGGGAGCTACAATGAGCAGTTCTTC

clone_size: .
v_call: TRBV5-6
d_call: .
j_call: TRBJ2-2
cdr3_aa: CASRTRRGLNTGELFF
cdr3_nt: TGTGCCAGCAGAACCCGGAGGGGATTGAACACCGGGGAGCTGTTTTTT

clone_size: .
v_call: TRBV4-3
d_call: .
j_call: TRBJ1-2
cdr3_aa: CASSQGQEYNYGYTF
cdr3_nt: TGCGCCAGCAGCCAAGGGCAGGAATATAACTATGGCTACACCTTC

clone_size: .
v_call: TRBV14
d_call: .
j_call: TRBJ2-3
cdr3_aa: CASSTRKGTISTDTQYF
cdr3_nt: TGTGCCAGCAGCACACGGAAAGGCACAATTAGCACAGATACGCAGTATTTT

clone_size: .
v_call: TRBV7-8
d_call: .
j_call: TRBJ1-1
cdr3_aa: CASSLRMGNTEAFF
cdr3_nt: TGTGCCAGCAGCCTCAGGATGGGGAACACTGAAGCTTTCTTT

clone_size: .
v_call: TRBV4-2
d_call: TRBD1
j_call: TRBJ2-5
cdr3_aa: CASSQLNRGLETQYF
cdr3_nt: TGTGCCAGCAGCCAATTGAACAGGGGGCTTGAGACCCAGTACTTC

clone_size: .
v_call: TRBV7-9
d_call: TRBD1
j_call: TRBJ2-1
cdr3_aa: CASSFDDRAYNEQFF
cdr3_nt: TGTGCCAGCAGCTTCGATGACAGGGCCTACAATGAGCAGTTCTTC

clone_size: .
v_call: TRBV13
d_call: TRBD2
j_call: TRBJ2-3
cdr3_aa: CASSSPGLAGGWMADTQYF
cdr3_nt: TGTGCCAGCAGCTCGCCGGGACTAGCGGGGGGGTGGATGGCAGATACGCAGTATTTT

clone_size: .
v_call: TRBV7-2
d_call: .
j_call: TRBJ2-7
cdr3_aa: CASSLEWSSYEQYF
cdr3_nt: TGTGCCAGCAGCTTAGAATGGAGCTCCTACGAGCAGTACTTC

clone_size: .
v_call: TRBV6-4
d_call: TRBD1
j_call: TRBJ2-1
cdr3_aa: CASSVDRDSYNEQFF
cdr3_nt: TGTGCCAGCAGTGTGGACCGGGACAGCTACAATGAGCAGTTCTTC

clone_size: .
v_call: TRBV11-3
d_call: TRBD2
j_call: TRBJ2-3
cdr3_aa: CASSNPSGGAMDTQYF
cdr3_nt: TGTGCCAGCAGCAACCCTAGCGGGGGGGCCATGGATACGCAGTATTTT

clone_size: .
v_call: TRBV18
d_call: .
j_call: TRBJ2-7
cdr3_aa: CASSIQGFEQYF
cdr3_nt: TGTGCCAGCTCCATACAGGGCTTCGAGCAGTACTTC

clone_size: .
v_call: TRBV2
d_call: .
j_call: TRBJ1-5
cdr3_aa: CASSANGILNQPQHF
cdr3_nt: TGTGCCAGCAGTGCTAACGGGATTCTCAATCAGCCCCAGCATTTT

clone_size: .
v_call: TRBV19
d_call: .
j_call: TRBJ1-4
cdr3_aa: CASSIGVQRAEKLFF
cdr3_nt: TGTGCCAGTAGTATCGGAGTCCAGCGGGCTGAAAAACTGTTTTTT

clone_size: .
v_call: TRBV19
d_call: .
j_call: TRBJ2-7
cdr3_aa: CASSIAGKGSYEQYF
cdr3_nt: TGTGCCAGTAGTATAGCAGGAAAGGGCTCCTACGAGCAGTACTTC

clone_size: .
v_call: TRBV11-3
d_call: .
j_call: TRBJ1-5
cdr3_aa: CASSPKWWTATNQPQHF
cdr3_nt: TGTGCCAGCAGCCCTAAGTGGTGGACAGCCACCAATCAGCCCCAGCATTTT

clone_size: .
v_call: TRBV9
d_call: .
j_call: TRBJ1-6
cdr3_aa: CASSVGAVNSPLHF
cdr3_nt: TGTGCCAGCAGCGTTGGGGCAGTAAATTCACCCCTCCACTTT

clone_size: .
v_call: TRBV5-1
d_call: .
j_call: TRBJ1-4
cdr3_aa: CASSLTGGGGEKLFF
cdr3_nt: TGCGCCAGCAGCTTGACCGGGGGCGGTGGTGAAAAACTGTTTTTT

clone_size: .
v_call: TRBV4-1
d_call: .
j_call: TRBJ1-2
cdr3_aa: CASSQGDLNYGYTF
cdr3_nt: TGCGCCAGCAGCCAGGGGGACTTAAACTATGGCTACACCTTC

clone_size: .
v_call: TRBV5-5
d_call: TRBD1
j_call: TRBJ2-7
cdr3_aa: CASSLSPGQGRYEQYF
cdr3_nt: TGTGCCAGCAGCTTGTCACCGGGACAGGGGAGGTACGAGCAGTACTTC

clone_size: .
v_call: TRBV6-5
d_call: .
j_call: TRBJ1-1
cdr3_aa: CASSYSRSTEAFF
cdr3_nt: TGTGCCAGCAGTTACTCGAGGAGCACTGAAGCTTTCTTT

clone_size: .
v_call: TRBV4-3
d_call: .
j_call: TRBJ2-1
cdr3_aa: CASSQVGGNEQFF
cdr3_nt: TGCGCCAGCAGCCAAGTTGGTGGGAATGAGCAGTTCTTC

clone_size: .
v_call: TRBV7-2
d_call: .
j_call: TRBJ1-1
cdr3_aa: CASSPTLAGLEAFF
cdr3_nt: TGTGCCAGCAGCCCTACGTTAGCCGGTTTGGAAGCTTTCTTT

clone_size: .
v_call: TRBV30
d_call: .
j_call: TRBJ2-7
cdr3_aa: CAWSVREAVTGASYEQYF
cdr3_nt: TGTGCCTGGAGTGTACGTGAGGCAGTTACCGGGGCCTCCTACGAGCAGTACTTC

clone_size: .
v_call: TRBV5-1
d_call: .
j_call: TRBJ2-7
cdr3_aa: CASSLVATSYEQYF
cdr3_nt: TGCGCCAGCAGCTTGGTGGCTACCTCCTACGAGCAGTACTTC

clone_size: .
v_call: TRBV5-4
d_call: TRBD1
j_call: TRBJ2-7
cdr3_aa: CASSREGQGREQYF
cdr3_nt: TGTGCCAGCAGCCGCGAGGGACAGGGTCGCGAGCAGTACTTC

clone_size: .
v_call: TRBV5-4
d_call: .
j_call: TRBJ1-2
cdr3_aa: CASSQTGYRDGYTF
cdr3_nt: TGTGCCAGCAGTCAAACGGGATATAGGGATGGCTACACCTTC

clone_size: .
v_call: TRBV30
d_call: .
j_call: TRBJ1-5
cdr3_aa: CAWSATGFQPQHF
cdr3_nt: TGTGCCTGGAGCGCTACAGGGTTTCAGCCCCAGCATTTT

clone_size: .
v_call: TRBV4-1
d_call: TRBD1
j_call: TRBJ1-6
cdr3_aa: CASSHTTGGGRSSYNSPLHF
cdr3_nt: TGCGCCAGCAGCCATACAACAGGGGGCGGCCGGAGCTCCTATAATTCACCCCTCCACTTT

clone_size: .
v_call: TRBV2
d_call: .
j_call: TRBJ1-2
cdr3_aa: CASTRADVGNYGYTF
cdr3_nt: TGTGCCAGCACCAGGGCGGATGTTGGGAACTATGGCTACACCTTC

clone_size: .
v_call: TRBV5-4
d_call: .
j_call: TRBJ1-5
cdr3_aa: CASSLYGGSGNQPQHF
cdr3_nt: TGTGCCAGCAGCTTATATGGAGGCAGTGGCAATCAGCCCCAGCATTTT

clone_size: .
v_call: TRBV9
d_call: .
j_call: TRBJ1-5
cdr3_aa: CASSHSGDQPQHF
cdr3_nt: TGTGCCAGCAGCCATTCAGGGGATCAGCCCCAGCATTTT

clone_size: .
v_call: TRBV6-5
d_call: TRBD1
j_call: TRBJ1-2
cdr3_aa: CASRPGTGGNYGYTF
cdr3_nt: TGTGCCAGCAGACCCGGGACAGGGGGTAACTATGGCTACACCTTC

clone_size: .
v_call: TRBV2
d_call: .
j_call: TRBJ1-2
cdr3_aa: CASSESHSGIQNYGYTF
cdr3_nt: TGTGCCAGCAGTGAATCCCATAGTGGGATACAAAACTATGGCTACACCTTC

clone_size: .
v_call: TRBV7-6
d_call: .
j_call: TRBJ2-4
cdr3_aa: CASSLGSSSTKNIQYF
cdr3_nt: TGTGCCAGCAGCTTAGGAAGCTCCTCGACCAAAAACATTCAGTACTTC

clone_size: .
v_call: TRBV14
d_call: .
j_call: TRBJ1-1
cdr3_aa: CASSSKRVSRTEAFF
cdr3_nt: TGTGCCAGCAGTTCTAAAAGGGTTAGCAGGACTGAAGCTTTCTTT

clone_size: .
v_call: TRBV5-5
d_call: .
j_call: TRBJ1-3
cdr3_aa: CASSSNPGNTIYF
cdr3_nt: TGTGCCAGCAGCTCAAACCCCGGAAACACCATATATTTT

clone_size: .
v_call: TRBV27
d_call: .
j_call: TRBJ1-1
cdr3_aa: CATATDSDPTEAFF
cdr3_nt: TGTGCCACCGCAACGGACAGCGATCCCACTGAAGCTTTCTTT

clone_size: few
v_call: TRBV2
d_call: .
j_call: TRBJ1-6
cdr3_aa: CASSGTDFNSPLHF
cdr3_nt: TGTGCCAGCAGTGGGACAGACTTTAATTCACCCCTCCACTTT

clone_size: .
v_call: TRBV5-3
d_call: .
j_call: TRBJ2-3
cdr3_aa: CARSLRDHIPRGYF
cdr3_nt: TGTGCCAGAAGCTTAAGGGACCACATTCCCCGGGGGTATTTT

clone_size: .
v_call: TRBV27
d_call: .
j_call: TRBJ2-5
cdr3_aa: CASSLYGRSQETQYF
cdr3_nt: TGTGCCAGCAGTTTATATGGCAGATCCCAAGAGACCCAGTACTTC

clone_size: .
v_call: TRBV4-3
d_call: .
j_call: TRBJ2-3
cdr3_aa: CASSPMLQAGTDTQYF
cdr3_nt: TGCGCCAGCAGCCCCATGCTCCAGGCTGGCACAGATACGCAGTATTTT

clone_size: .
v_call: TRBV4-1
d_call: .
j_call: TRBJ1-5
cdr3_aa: CASSQYQQGGQPQHF
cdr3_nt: TGCGCCAGCAGCCAGTATCAACAGGGAGGCCAGCCCCAGCATTTT

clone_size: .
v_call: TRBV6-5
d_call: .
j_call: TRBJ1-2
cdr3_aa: CASKIIGTGPYGYTF
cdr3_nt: TGTGCCAGCAAAATTATCGGCACAGGGCCCTATGGCTACACCTTC

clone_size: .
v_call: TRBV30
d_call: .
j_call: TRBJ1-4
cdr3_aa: CAWSKQVNEKLFF
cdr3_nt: TGTGCCTGGAGTAAGCAGGTTAATGAAAAACTGTTTTTT

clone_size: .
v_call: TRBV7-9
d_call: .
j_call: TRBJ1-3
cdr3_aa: CASSSGPYRSGNTIYF
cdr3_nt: TGTGCCAGCAGCTCAGGTCCCTACCGCTCTGGAAACACCATATATTTT

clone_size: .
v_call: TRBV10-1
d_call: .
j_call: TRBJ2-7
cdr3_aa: CASILPIYEQYF
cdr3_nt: TGCGCCAGCATACTCCCTATATACGAGCAGTACTTC

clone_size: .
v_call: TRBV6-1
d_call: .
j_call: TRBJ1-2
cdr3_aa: CASVTSNLYGYTF
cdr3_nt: TGTGCCAGCGTAACCAGCAACCTCTATGGCTACACCTTC

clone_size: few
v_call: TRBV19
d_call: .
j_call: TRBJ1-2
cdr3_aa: CASSILNSNYGYTF
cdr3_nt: TGTGCCAGTAGTATATTGAACTCCAACTATGGCTACACCTTC

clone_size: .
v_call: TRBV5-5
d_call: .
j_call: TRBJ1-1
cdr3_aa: CASSFYAQNTEAFF
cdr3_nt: TGTGCCAGCAGCTTTTACGCCCAGAACACTGAAGCTTTCTTT